The clone carrying this T cell receptor beta chain has more than one count but fewer than ten. The antigen remains undetermined. The sample comes from a study of response to subunit inactivated influenza vaccine. One entry per CDR3 protein, called by TCRdb with MiXCR from the RT-PCR reads. The table shows fewer than 650,000 distinct CDR3 sequences, with approximately 12% occurring only once. Study findings and constraints: Authors suggested that a seasonal influenza vaccination recruits few new T cells each time.

The CDR3 is made up of 11 amino acids. Germline CDR1 and CDR2: DFQATT and SNEGSKA (reference sequence). V lost 3 bases to trimming and J lost 6 bases, with 9 bases between them. The receptor was isolated from a man over 45 who received an inactivated influenza vaccine. The gene calls are TRBV20-1 and TRBJ2-7; D is unclear. Sequences were derived from PBMCs from blood, sampled about 6 weeks after vaccination. CDR3: CSASLGTEQYF. The CDR3 region has the DNA TGCAGTGCTAGTTTGGGAACCGAGCAGTACTTC.